The next 30 T cell receptor beta chains were all read from a single sample in a study of blood T cell repertoires in COVID-19. Generated by immunoSEQ multiplex PCR, the TCRdb table keeps only in-frame clones and is missing some. Seen here are under 70,000 clones, nearly 90% observed once, and the top ten hold around an eighth. The sequenced material came from peripheral blood. The receptors stem from a man aged 60-69 years with active COVID-19.

The gene calls are TRBV7-2 and TRBJ2-4; 7 bases match TRBD2. Germline CDR1 reads SGHTA; CDR2 reads FQGNSA. The CDR3 has 19 residues. J gave up 0 bases and V 0 bases, and 11 bases lay outside the gene matches. CDR3 DNA sequence: TGTGCCAGCAGCTTAGCGCACTCTAGCGGTCAGATAGCCAAAAACATTCAGTACTTC. Its protein product is CASSLAHSSGQIAKNIQYF.

This rearrangement joins TRBV21-1 to TRBJ2-4; TRBD1 is taken as the D call from the table, unchecked against the DNA. TRBV21-1 is flagged as a pseudogene. This CDR3 comprises 17 residues. This CDR3 reads CASSKGDRGRAKNIQYF. As DNA, the CDR3 is TGTGCCAGCAGCAAAGGGGACAGGGGGCGGGCCAAAAACATTCAGTACTTC.

The chain is built from TRBV28 and TRBJ2-2; tentative D call: TRBD2 (6 bases). V lost 8 bases and J 1 base, leaving 11 bases between the germline ends. Germline-derived CDR1 and CDR2 are MDHEN and SYDVKM. The CDR3 consists of 14 residues. The CDR3 protein is CASQTGRNTGELFF. The DNA for the CDR3 is TGTGCCAGCCAAACCGGGAGGAACACCGGGGAGCTGTTTTTT.

V is TRBV5-6 and J is TRBJ2-5; TRBD2 aligns across 13 bases. CDR3 length equals 18 residues. The junction had 8 bases not matched to a gene; V was cut back by 2 bases and J by 1 base. The germline gives CDR1 SGHDT, CDR2 YYEEEE. In nucleotides, the CDR3 is TGTGCCAGCAGCTTACTAGCGGGAGGGCCCTGGAGCCAAGAGACCCAGTACTTC. This encodes CASSLLAGGPWSQETQYF.

The V gene is TRBV2, the J gene TRBJ2-5; perhaps TRBD2 as D (5 bases). CDR3 length equals 12 residues. In germline, CDR1 is SNHLY, CDR2 FYNNEI. The CDR3 sequence is CATRPHGGTQYF. The DNA of the CDR3 is TGTGCTACCAGGCCCCACGGAGGGACCCAGTACTTC.

The genes are TRBV28 and TRBJ2-3; the D gene is possibly TRBD1 (6 bases). The CDR3 has 15 residues. V gave up 5 bases and J gave up 0 bases, with 12 bases separating them. From germline, CDR1 is MDHEN and CDR2 SYDVKM. Here the CDR3 DNA reads TGTGCCAGCAGTCCCCAGGGGTCCAGCACAGATACGCAGTATTTT. Encoded protein: CASSPQGSSTDTQYF.

This CDR3 reads CASSLQAGWAGELFF. CDR3 bases: TGCGCCAGCAGCTTGCAAGCGGGATGGGCCGGGGAGCTGTTTTTT. The chain is built from TRBV5-1 and TRBJ2-2, with TRBD2 matching over 7 bases. Germline V gene sequence: CDR1 SGHRS, CDR2 YFSETQ. The CDR3 extends over 15 amino acids. The trim removed 1 base at V and 6 bases at J, leaving 6 bases unmatched.

This clone was detected once. The V call is TRBV10-1, the J call TRBJ2-7; TRBD1 might be the D (5 bases). The V gene's germline CDR1 is WNHNN and CDR2 SYGVQD (reference sequence). CDR3 length equals 13 residues. Trimming cost V 2 bases and J 10 bases, with 15 bases left between them. The CDR3 loop reads CASSEVRAFPQYF. The CDR3 bases are TGCGCCAGCAGTGAGGTCAGGGCCTTCCCCCAGTACTTC.

This chain joins TRBV5-3 and TRBJ2-2; TRBD1 aligns across 10 bases. TRBV5-3 is designated an ORF whose function remains uncertain. With V trimmed by 5 bases and J by 4 bases, 8 bases remained unmatched. This CDR3 has 16 amino acids. The CDR3 nucleotides are TGTGCCAGAAGAGATAGGGACAGGGGTTGCACCGGGGAGCTGTTTTTT. Translating it yields CARRDRDRGCTGELFF.

The gene calls are TRBV9 and TRBJ2-1; the match to TRBD2 covers 11 bases. With V trimmed by 0 bases and J by 5 bases, 4 bases remained unmatched. CDR1 and CDR2 (germline): SGDLS, YYNGEE. This CDR3 contains 16 residues. The CDR3 DNA reads as TGTGCCAGCAGCGTAGATCCTAGCGGGGGGAACAATGAGCAGTTCTTC. Residues: CASSVDPSGGNNEQFF. The full variable domain, its missing parts supplied by reference TRBV9 and TRBJ2-1, is DSGVTQTPKHLITATGQRVTLRCSPRSGDLSVYWYQQSLDQGLQFLIQYYNGEERAKGNILERFSAQQFPDLHSELNLSSLELGDSALYFCASSVDPSGGNNEQFFGPGTRLTVL.

This clone was seen only once. The chain links TRBV7-9 to TRBJ2-1; D is perhaps TRBD2 (6 bases). Germline lookup yields CDR1 SEHNR and CDR2 FQNEAQ (reference sequence). V lost 5 bases and J lost 8, with 13 bases in between. The CDR3 length is 13 residues. Written as DNA, the CDR3 is TGTGCCAGCAGCCCCCCGGGACTTGATGAGCAGTTCTTC. It codes for CASSPPGLDEQFF. The full variable domain, in which reference TRBV7-9 and TRBJ2-1 provide the parts outside the CDR3, is DTGVSQNPRHKITKRGQNVTFRCDPISEHNRLYWYRQTLGQGPEFLTYFQNEAQLEKSRLLSDRFSAERPKGSFSTLEIQRTEQGDSAMYLCASSPPGLDEQFFGPGTRLTVL.

The chain carries TRBV4-3 and TRBJ2-3; 7 nucleotides match TRBD2. J gave up 5 bases and V 0 bases, and 11 bases lay outside the gene matches. Germline V lookup: CDR1 LGHNA, CDR2 YSLEER. This CDR3 is built from 17 residues. CDR3 region: CASSQEERSGMIDTQYF. As DNA, the CDR3 is TGCGCCAGCAGCCAAGAGGAGCGAAGCGGGATGATAGATACGCAGTATTTT.

The rearrangement links TRBV18 to TRBJ2-7, with a weak D call TRBD1 (6 bases). The CDR3 runs 13 residues. Germline V gene lookup returns CDR1 KGHSH and CDR2 LQKENI. Trimming pared 3 bases from V and 3 bases from J, leaving 9 bases between. CDR3 bases: TGTGCCAGCTCACCCAGGGGCGGCTACGAGCAGTACTTC. This encodes CASSPRGGYEQYF.

The chain joins TRBV19 to TRBJ2-3; 7 nucleotides agree with TRBD2. Germline CDR1 and CDR2: LNHDA and SQIVND (reference sequence). The CDR3 consists of 13 residues. Trimming cost V 8 bases and J 6 bases; bases outside gene matches: 8. Here the CDR3 reads CASSLAGVDTQYF. CDR3 nucleotides: TGTGCCAGTTCACTCGCGGGAGTGGATACGCAGTATTTT.

V is TRBV18 and J is TRBJ2-7; 7 bases agree with TRBD1. This CDR3 has 14 residues. V lost 3 bases, J lost 4 bases, and 6 bases stayed unmatched. The V gene's germline CDR1 is KGHSH and CDR2 LQKENI. The CDR3 sequence: CASSPRGQAYEQYF. In nucleotides, the CDR3 is TGTGCCAGCTCACCGAGGGGGCAGGCTTACGAGCAGTACTTC.

The gene calls are TRBV4-1 and TRBJ1-2; D ambiguous. V lost 5 bases to trimming and J lost 4 bases, with 20 bases between them. CDR3 length equals 16 residues. Germline CDR1 and CDR2: MGHRA and YSYEKL. CDR3 protein: CASSFPMAPSGYGYTF. CDR3 in DNA: TGCGCCAGCAGCTTTCCCATGGCCCCCAGCGGCTATGGCTACACCTTC.

The CDR3 nucleotides read TGTGCCAGCAGTTTATGGACAGGGGGCAATGAGCAGTTCTTC. Protein product: CASSLWTGGNEQFF. The chain links TRBV27 to TRBJ2-1, with 10 bases fitting TRBD1. Germline V gives CDR1 MNHEY, CDR2 SMNVEV (reference sequence). V lost 1 base to trimming and J lost 6 bases; unmatched junction nucleotides: 0. CDR3 size: 14 residues.

The rearrangement links TRBV7-2 to TRBJ2-2; D unresolved. The germline CDR1 and CDR2 sequences are SGHTA and FQGNSA. This CDR3 has 13 amino acids. Deletions cut 0 bases from V and 7 bases from J, with 6 bases between. CDR3: CASSLAVSGELFF. Here the CDR3 DNA reads TGTGCCAGCAGCTTAGCGGTTAGCGGGGAGCTGTTTTTT.

The chain couples TRBV24-1 to TRBJ1-5; D may be TRBD1 (6 bases). Germline V lookup: CDR1 KGHDR, CDR2 SFDVKD. V lost 4 bases to trimming and J lost 0 bases, with 12 bases between them. This CDR3 comprises 16 residues. The CDR3 DNA reads TGTGCCACCAGTGACCGGACAGTATCTAGCAATCAGCCCCAGCATTTT. Its protein is CATSDRTVSSNQPQHF.

This rearrangement joins TRBV24-1 to TRBJ1-2; TRBD1 agrees at 9 bases. This CDR3 is 16 amino acids long. V lost 5 bases and J lost 7; bases outside the gene matches: 13. The germline CDR1 and CDR2 sequences are KGHDR and SFDVKD. CDR3 region: CATSATPDTGGRGYTF. The DNA of the CDR3 is TGTGCCACCAGTGCCACACCGGACACAGGGGGCCGTGGCTACACCTTC.

V gene TRBV9 combines with J gene TRBJ2-1, with 8 bases fitting TRBD2. Losses at the gene ends were 3 bases for V and 0 bases for J; bases not matched to a gene: 2. The CDR3 covers 15 residues. Germline CDR1 and CDR2: SGDLS and YYNGEE. The CDR3 region is CASSAGTSSYNEQFF. For the CDR3, the DNA is TGTGCCAGCAGCGCCGGGACTAGCTCCTACAATGAGCAGTTCTTC.

The chain links TRBV5-4 to TRBJ2-1; D remains ambiguous. Trimming cost V 3 bases and J 0 bases, with 13 bases left between them. Germline loops: CDR1 SGHNT, CDR2 YYREEE (reference sequence). The CDR3 is 16 residues long. CDR3 nucleotide sequence: TGTGCCAGCAGCTCCAAAGACTCGACCTCCTACAATGAGCAGTTCTTC. It yields the protein CASSSKDSTSYNEQFF.

The table lists this clone with a count of one. The chain couples TRBV6-6 to TRBJ2-7, with 12 bases identical to TRBD2. CDR1 and CDR2 (germline): MNHNY, SVGAGI (reference sequence). The CDR3 covers 16 residues. V lost 6 bases and J lost 1; bases outside the gene matches: 7. Here the CDR3 reads CASRPPTSGSSYEQYF. DNA for the CDR3: TGTGCCAGCAGACCCCCGACTAGCGGGAGTTCCTACGAGCAGTACTTC.

The chain is built from TRBV7-3 and TRBJ2-2, with D possibly matching TRBD1 (6 bases). This CDR3 has 15 residues. V lost 2 bases to trimming and J lost 7 bases, with 14 bases between them. In germline, CDR1 is SGHTA, CDR2 FQGTGA. CDR3 coding DNA: TGTGCCAGCAGCTTAGAAGGGGGATTGATCGGGGAGCTGTTTTTT. Its translation is CASSLEGGLIGELFF.

The chain employs TRBV5-6 and TRBJ2-2, with 7 bases identical to TRBD1. Trimming took 4 bases from V and 1 from J; bases not matched to a gene: 4. CDR3 length: 15 residues. Germline CDR1 reads SGHDT; CDR2 reads YYEEEE. The CDR3 nucleotides are TGTGCCAGCAGCCTCCGGGACAGGAACACCGGGGAGCTGTTTTTT. Protein: CASSLRDRNTGELFF.

The gene calls are TRBV7-9 and TRBJ1-1; possibly TRBD1 for D (6 bases). V was cut by 3 bases and J by 6 bases, with 8 bases left in between. Germline assignment: CDR1 SEHNR and CDR2 FQNEAQ (reference sequence). The CDR3 is made up of 12 amino acids. CDR3 region: CASSFQGSEAFF. The CDR3 DNA reads as TGTGCCAGCAGCTTCCAGGGGTCTGAAGCTTTCTTT.

The rearrangement joins TRBV20-1 to TRBJ2-7, with 16 bases that match TRBD2. Unmatched junction bases numbered 14, after V lost 6 bases and J lost 3 bases. This CDR3 contains 18 residues. Germline V gene lookup returns CDR1 DFQATT and CDR2 SNEGSKA (reference sequence). CDR3 amino acids: CSASRTGLAGGRIYEQYF. For the CDR3, the DNA is TGCAGTGCGAGTAGGACGGGACTAGCGGGAGGGAGAATCTACGAGCAGTACTTC.

This clone came up once. This chain joins TRBV7-9 and TRBJ2-2, with a weak D call TRBD2 (6 bases). Germline V gene sequence: CDR1 SEHNR, CDR2 FQNEAQ (reference sequence). Between the trimmed V and J ends, which lost 7 bases and 5 bases, there was a span of 17 bases. This CDR3 comprises 15 residues. CDR3 DNA sequence: TGTGCCAGCACCCTCGGGACTCCTCGGACCGGGGAGCTGTTTTTT. As protein: CASTLGTPRTGELFF.

The chain employs TRBV6-2 or TRBV6-3 and TRBJ1-1; D ambiguous. V lost 5 bases and J 6 bases, leaving 16 bases between the germline ends. This CDR3 region has 14 residues. Germline assignment: CDR1 MNHEY and CDR2 SVGEGT. CDR3 sequence (DNA): TGTGCCAGCAGTCCCCAGACTGTCTTGTCTGAAGCTTTCTTT. Its translation: CASSPQTVLSEAFF.

This clone showed up just once. The chain is built from TRBV5-1 and TRBJ1-1, with D maybe TRBD1 (6 bases). Trimming pared 4 bases from V and 2 bases from J, leaving 15 bases between. This CDR3 has 15 amino acids. Germline assignment: CDR1 SGHRS and CDR2 YFSETQ. This chain's CDR3 is CASSPQGHLNTEAFF. CDR3 DNA sequence: TGCGCCAGCAGCCCCCAGGGACACTTAAACACTGAAGCTTTCTTT. The full variable domain, rest sourced from reference TRBV5-1 and TRBJ1-1, is KAGVTQTPRYLIKTRGQQVTLSCSPISGHRSVSWYQQTPGQGLQFLFEYFSETQRNKGNFPGRFSGRQFSNSRSEMNVSTLELGDSALYLCASSPQGHLNTEAFFGQGTRLTVV.